The 27 T cell receptor beta chains in this list originate from one sample, sequenced in a study of long-term antiretroviral therapy in people with HIV. They ran version v3.0 of the immunoSEQ assay at survey level. The assay was immunoSEQ multiplex PCR, and TCRdb's table has in-frame clones only and misses some. Of tens of thousands of clones in the sample, around 83% were seen once. The sequences come from unsorted PBMCs, collected 0.4 years after starting antiretroviral therapy. The receptors come from a man aged 50-59 years with HIV.

This chain links TRBV9 with TRBJ1-1; no clear D. The CDR3 has 16 amino acids. Trimming left V 0 bases short and J 1 base short, with 13 bases between. The germline V gene encodes CDR1 SGDLS and CDR2 YYNGEE. CDR3 sequence: CASSVAPTTGNTEAFF. The CDR3 DNA sequence: TGTGCCAGCAGCGTAGCACCGACGACCGGGAACACTGAAGCTTTCTTT.

The chain uses TRBV19 and TRBJ1-2; 11 nucleotides agree with TRBD1. Looked up from germline, CDR1 is LNHDA and CDR2 is SQIVND (reference sequence). The CDR3 length is 15 residues. The V and J ends lost 7 bases and 3 bases, in that order; junction bases with no gene match: 7. In DNA, the CDR3 is TGTGCCAGTACGTTGGACAGGGGGCTGGACTATGGCTACACCTTC. This codes for CASTLDRGLDYGYTF.

J is TRBJ1-3 and V is TRBV7-9; D is unresolved. CDR3 length: 15 amino acids. V was cut by 3 bases and J by 0 bases, with 9 bases left in between. Germline assignment: CDR1 SEHNR and CDR2 FQNEAQ (reference sequence). CDR3 nucleotide sequence: TGTGCCAGCAGCTTTCGATCAAACTCTGGAAACACCATATATTTT. It is translated as CASSFRSNSGNTIYF. Based on the CDR3 plus reference TRBV7-9 and TRBJ1-3, the full variable domain is DTGVSQNPRHKITKRGQNVTFRCDPISEHNRLYWYRQTLGQGPEFLTYFQNEAQLEKSRLLSDRFSAERPKGSFSTLEIQRTEQGDSAMYLCASSFRSNSGNTIYFGEGSWLTVV.

Concerning this clone: The junction departs from germline at one end; a sequencing error may be responsible. This sequence joins TRBV7-3 and TRBJ1-1; tentative D call: TRBD1 (5 bases). The germline gives CDR1 SGHTA, CDR2 FQGTGA. The CDR3 spans 12 residues. The chain's CDR3 is CASSLVGTGVYF. The DNA for the CDR3 is TGTGCCAGCAGCTTAGTGGGTACAGGTGTTTATTTT. Using reference TRBV7-3 and TRBJ1-1 for the parts outside the CDR3, the full variable domain is GAGVSQTPSNKVTEKGKYVELRCDPISGHTALYWYRQSLGQGPEFLIYFQGTGAADDSGLPNDRFFAVRPEGSVSTLKIQRTERGDSAVYLCASSLVGTGVYFGQGTRLTVV.

For the CDR3, the DNA is TGTGCCAGCAGCAGAGACAGGGGCGATACGCAGTATTTT. Translated: CASSRDRGDTQYF. The V gene is TRBV11-3, the J gene TRBJ2-3; 8 bases match TRBD1. J lost 6 bases, V lost 5 bases, and 4 bases had no gene match. This CDR3 spans 13 amino acids. Germline V gene data show CDR1 as SGHNT and CDR2 as YENEEA.

There are a few counts of this clone. The chain is built from TRBV2 and TRBJ2-5; tentatively, D is TRBD1 (6 bases). This CDR3 has 12 amino acids. Germline values: CDR1 SNHLY, CDR2 FYNNEI. With 10 bases removed from V and 2 bases from J, the gap between germline ends came to 11 bases. This CDR3 reads CATDRFQETQYF. For the CDR3, the DNA is TGTGCCACCGACAGGTTTCAAGAGACCCAGTACTTC.

The chain combines TRBV4-3 with TRBJ2-2, with 7 positions matching TRBD1. Per germline, CDR1 LGHNA and CDR2 YSLEER. The CDR3 extends over 15 amino acids. V lost 4 bases to trimming and J lost 1 base; unmatched junction nucleotides: 3. The CDR3 DNA is TGCGCCAGCAGCCGCCGGGACAGGAACACCGGGGAGCTGTTTTTT. It specifies CASSRRDRNTGELFF.

V is TRBV6-6 and J is TRBJ1-2; D gene unclear. The CDR3 is made up of 15 amino acids. The germline V and J ends were trimmed by 0 bases and 0 bases, with 8 bases remaining between them. Germline loops: CDR1 MNHNY, CDR2 SVGAGI (reference sequence). In DNA form, the CDR3 reads TGTGCCAGCAGTTACTCGGCAGTTACTAACTATGGCTACACCTTC. Protein sequence: CASSYSAVTNYGYTF.

The J gene is TRBJ2-3, the V gene TRBV18; D may be TRBD2 (6 bases). With 2 bases removed from V and 2 bases from J, the gap between germline ends came to 8 bases. The CDR3 consists of 14 residues. Germline V CDR1 and CDR2: KGHSH, LQKENI. The CDR3 sequence is CASSPAGITDTQYF. Written as DNA, the CDR3 is TGTGCCAGCTCACCAGCGGGGATCACAGATACGCAGTATTTT. The full variable domain, with the rest looked up from reference TRBV18 and TRBJ2-3, is NAGVMQNPRHLVRRRGQEARLRCSPMKGHSHVYWYRQLPEEGLKFMVYLQKENIIDESGMPKERFSAEFPKEGPSILRIQQVVRGDSAAYFCASSPAGITDTQYFGPGTRLTVL.

This chain connects TRBV7-9 to TRBJ2-7; D gene uncertain. Germline assignment: CDR1 SEHNR and CDR2 FQNEAQ (reference sequence). V lost 0 bases and J lost 4, with 7 bases in between. The CDR3 extends over 13 amino acids. DNA for the CDR3: TGTGCCAGCAGCTTAGCGAATAGTTACGAGCAGTACTTC. Translated, it gives CASSLANSYEQYF.

This clone was picked up one time. The rearrangement uses TRBV7-3 and TRBJ2-3, with no clear D. The V gene's germline CDR1 is SGHTA and CDR2 FQGTGA. The V and J ends lost 5 bases and 3 bases respectively, with 18 bases between them. This CDR3 has 16 amino acids. The CDR3 region has the DNA TGTGCCAGCAGCAAATCTTCCGGCGGTCCGACAGATACGCAGTATTTT. Its translation is CASSKSSGGPTDTQYF. The full variable domain, its missing parts supplied by reference TRBV7-3 and TRBJ2-3, is GAGVSQTPSNKVTEKGKYVELRCDPISGHTALYWYRQSLGQGPEFLIYFQGTGAADDSGLPNDRFFAVRPEGSVSTLKIQRTERGDSAVYLCASSKSSGGPTDTQYFGPGTRLTVL.

The gene calls are TRBV19 and TRBJ2-1, with 12 positions matching TRBD2. Germline V lookup: CDR1 LNHDA, CDR2 SQIVND (reference sequence). Trimming cost V 4 bases and J 8 bases; bases outside gene matches: 21. This CDR3 region has 20 residues. CDR3 residues: CASSTMGRLAGDFPIHEQFF. The CDR3 region has the DNA TGTGCCAGTAGTACTATGGGGAGACTAGCGGGGGACTTCCCTATCCATGAGCAGTTCTTC. The variable domain in full, completed from reference TRBV19 and TRBJ2-1, reads DGGITQSPKYLFRKEGQNVTLSCEQNLNHDAMYWYRQDPGQGLRLIYYSQIVNDFQKGDIAEGYSVSREKKESFPLTVTSAQKNPTAFYLCASSTMGRLAGDFPIHEQFFGPGTRLTVL.

The V gene is TRBV6-1, the J gene TRBJ1-1; D gene uncertain. Germline V gives CDR1 MNHNS, CDR2 SASEGT. The CDR3 consists of 11 residues. Deletions cut 7 bases from V and 2 bases from J, with 5 bases between. The CDR3 region has the DNA TGTGCCAGCACTGACAACACTGAAGCTTTCTTT. It yields the protein CASTDNTEAFF.

This clone was seen only once. The rearrangement uses TRBV5-1 and TRBJ1-2, with 7 bases fitting TRBD1. Germline V gene data show CDR1 as SGHRS and CDR2 as YFSETQ. This CDR3 has 14 amino acids. The V segment lost 2 bases and the J segment 4 bases; nucleotides outside the gene matches: 5. The CDR3 loop is CASSLEGGPYGYTF. Written as DNA, the CDR3 is TGCGCCAGCAGCTTAGAAGGGGGCCCCTATGGCTACACCTTC.

The J gene is TRBJ1-1, the V gene TRBV6-6; D remains ambiguous. Trimming removed 5 bases from V and 5 bases from J, with 9 bases in between. CDR1 is MNHNY and CDR2 is SVGAGI in the germline V gene (reference sequence). The CDR3 is 12 amino acids. CDR3 protein: CASSRQETEAFF. CDR3 sequence (DNA): TGTGCCAGCAGTAGGCAGGAGACTGAAGCTTTCTTT.

V and J are TRBV7-6 and TRBJ2-3; D might be TRBD1 or TRBD2, each matching 5 bases. CDR1 is SGHVS and CDR2 is FNYEAQ in the germline V gene. Trimming took 6 bases from V and 5 from J, leaving 21 bases between them. The CDR3 is 16 amino acids. CDR3 protein: CASSYDRDQAGDTQYF. The DNA for the CDR3 is TGTGCCAGCAGTTATGACCGGGACCAAGCAGGAGATACGCAGTATTTT.

The chain combines TRBV7-9 with TRBJ1-1; D possibly corresponds to TRBD1 (6 bases). The CDR3 has 14 amino acids. The germline CDR1 and CDR2 sequences are SEHNR and FQNEAQ (reference sequence). Trimming took off 8 bases at V and 0 bases at J, with 13 bases between the two ends. The CDR3 DNA reads as TGTGCCAGCGGAGGGGGGGCATTGAACACTGAAGCTTTCTTT. Protein sequence: CASGGGALNTEAFF.

V usage is TRBV6-5 and J usage is TRBJ2-1, with 10 nucleotides matching TRBD2. The ends lost 5 bases at V and 7 bases at J; junction bases unmatched: 8. The CDR3 is 15 amino acids. Germline V gives CDR1 MNHEY, CDR2 SVGAGI. In DNA, the CDR3 is TGTGCCAGCAGTCGGGGTAGCGGGGGGCCAAATGAGCAGTTCTTC. It codes for CASSRGSGGPNEQFF.

This chain connects TRBV7-8 to TRBJ2-3, with 10 bases matching TRBD2. J was trimmed by 2 bases and V by 3 bases; bases with no gene match: 8. This CDR3 has 17 amino acids. Germline CDR1 and CDR2: SGHVS and FQNEAQ. The CDR3 DNA reads TGTGCCAGCAGCTTGAGGGTAGCGGGGGGAATCACAGATACGCAGTATTTT. Translated, it gives CASSLRVAGGITDTQYF.

The chain recombines TRBV27 with TRBJ2-5, with 8 bases fitting TRBD2. Trimming took 4 bases from V and 0 from J; bases not matched to a gene: 7. There are 16 residues in the CDR3. Germline V gives CDR1 MNHEY, CDR2 SMNVEV (reference sequence). The CDR3 region is CASSSGLGPYQETQYF. The CDR3 coding sequence is TGTGCCAGCAGTTCGGGACTAGGCCCGTACCAAGAGACCCAGTACTTC.

V is TRBV7-3 and J is TRBJ2-2, with unresolved D. V was pared by 1 base and J by 5 bases, with 5 bases between. Germline-derived CDR1 and CDR2 are SGHTA and FQGTGA. The CDR3 length is 13 residues. The CDR3 loop is CASSLMDTGELFF. For the CDR3, the DNA is TGTGCCAGCAGCTTAATGGATACCGGGGAGCTGTTTTTT.

This chain links TRBV5-1 with TRBJ2-5, with 10 positions matching TRBD1. The V and J ends lost 5 bases and 5 bases, in that order; junction bases with no gene match: 6. The CDR3 has 14 amino acids. Germline values: CDR1 SGHRS, CDR2 YFSETQ. CDR3 residues: CASRPGTGEETQYF. In nucleotides, the CDR3 is TGCGCCAGCAGACCGGGGACAGGGGAGGAGACCCAGTACTTC. Complete variable domain (other parts from reference TRBV5-1 and TRBJ2-5): KAGVTQTPRYLIKTRGQQVTLSCSPISGHRSVSWYQQTPGQGLQFLFEYFSETQRNKGNFPGRFSGRQFSNSRSEMNVSTLELGDSALYLCASRPGTGEETQYFGPGTRLLVL.

This clone has a single count. The chain couples TRBV5-4 to TRBJ2-5; TRBD1 aligns across 7 bases. The germline CDR1 and CDR2 sequences are SGHNT and YYREEE (reference sequence). V lost 4 bases to trimming and J lost 2 bases; unmatched junction nucleotides: 8. The CDR3 extends over 15 amino acids. The chain's CDR3 is CASSLRQGRQETQYF. Here the CDR3 DNA reads TGTGCCAGCAGCCTCAGACAGGGCCGACAAGAGACCCAGTACTTC.

There are a few counts of this clone. The chain is built from TRBV30 and TRBJ1-6, with a weak D call TRBD1 (5 bases). This CDR3 spans 17 amino acids. The V and J ends lost 3 bases and 6 bases respectively, with 21 bases between them. From germline, CDR1 is GTSNPN and CDR2 SVGIG (reference sequence). The CDR3 DNA is TGTGCCTGGAGGAGTGGGACTGGGACGGAGAGTAATTCACCCCTCCACTTT. It encodes CAWRSGTGTESNSPLHF.

The rearrangement uses TRBV18 and TRBJ1-3; no definite D call. The CDR3 length is 15 residues. V lost 3 bases and J lost 0, with 9 bases in between. CDR1 and CDR2 from the germline V gene are KGHSH and LQKENI. The CDR3 bases are TGTGCCAGCTCACCTCCCCAGCCCTCTGGAAACACCATATATTTT. Translating gives CASSPPQPSGNTIYF.

This chain connects TRBV6-5 to TRBJ2-6; tentative D call: TRBD1 (5 bases). The CDR3 is 15 amino acids. V lost 5 bases and J 0 bases, leaving 8 bases between the germline ends. Germline assignment: CDR1 MNHEY and CDR2 SVGAGI. The CDR3 sequence: CASSLRDSGANVLTF. Written as DNA, the CDR3 is TGTGCCAGCAGTCTCAGGGACTCTGGGGCCAACGTCCTGACTTTC.

The genes are TRBV5-1 and TRBJ1-2, with TRBD1 as a possible D gene (6 bases). V dropped 0 bases and J dropped 8 bases, with 8 bases sitting between them. There are 12 residues in the CDR3. In germline, CDR1 is SGHRS, CDR2 YFSETQ. CDR3 nucleotide sequence: TGCGCCAGCAGCTTGGCAGGGGACGGCTACACCTTC. Protein: CASSLAGDGYTF.